This T cell receptor (beta chain) emerged from a study of blood T cell repertoires in COVID-19. Study context: Material from acute and convalescent COVID-19 was sourced from the United States, Italy and Spain.

This table comes from immunoSEQ multiplex PCR, and its TCRdb copy is limited to in-frame clones, with some not included. The data show roughly 270,000 clones, approximately 91% seen once. Deletions cut 3 bases from V and 0 bases from J, with 11 bases between. Germline V gene lookup returns CDR1 MNHNS and CDR2 SASEGT. This CDR3 contains 15 residues. The rearrangement uses TRBV6-1 and TRBJ1-1; tentatively, D is TRBD1 (5 bases). This TCR derives from a man younger than 35 with active or convalescent COVID-19. The sample taken for sequencing was peripheral blood. CDR3 bases: TGTGCCAGCAGTGACAGGGTGAGGATGAACACTGAAGCTTTCTTT. This gives the protein CASSDRVRMNTEAFF.